The present TCR beta chain was sequenced within a study of blood T cell repertoires in COVID-19. For the study at large: T cells, B-cell-depleted T cells, or PBMCs provided the cDNA or gDNA that served as material.

Cohorts were assigned according to the clinical history that participants reported. In the authors' workflow: Reference gene primer amplification yielded estimated nucleated cell counts. Data came from immunoSEQ multiplex PCR; TCRdb stores just in-frame clones and leaves some out. Clonal size and the V and J genes are those of that table, whereas D and trimming came from the DNA. This sample has 270,000 or so clones; approximately 91% occur once, and the top ten carry 2.3%. Germline-derived CDR1 and CDR2 are KGHDR and SFDVKD. This CDR3 has 16 residues. V shed 1 base, J shed 7 bases, and the junction held 6 bases outside the gene matches. This clone has a count of ten or more.

Sequenced material: PBMCs or T cells enriched from blood (not recorded which). The TCR originated in a woman aged 40 to 49 with acute COVID-19. This chain uses TRBV24-1 with TRBJ2-1, with 10 bases fitting TRBD2. The DNA of the CDR3 is TGTGCCACCAGTGATTTCACTAGCGGGGATCCTAATGAGCAGTTCTTC. Residues: CATSDFTSGDPNEQFF.